This TCR beta chain appears in the sequencing data of a study of immune heterogeneity within non-small cell lung tumors. About the study: Tumor histology was classified as squamous cell carcinoma in 4 cases, non-squamous carcinoma in under 11 and not otherwise specified in 1.

Study-wide results and caveats: High-frequency T-cell receptor beta clonotypes differed largely between individual patients. Identical dominant CDR3 beta clonotypes were found recurring across a patient's tumor sites, along with site-unique high-frequency clones.

Genomic DNA from bulk tumor acted as the template, and 600 ng was loaded per sample. Biopsies that were spaced far apart were taken, several per primary tumor, during surgery. The study cohort was described as untreated, and its members had newly diagnosed non-small cell lung cancer. They went on to have curative surgery. Samples were obtained from newly diagnosed non-small cell lung cancer patients who were having surgery with curative intent. Germline CDR1 and CDR2: DFQATT and SNEGSKA (reference sequence). There are 15 residues in the CDR3. V was clipped by 5 bases and J by 0 bases, with 15 bases between them. By proportion, this clonotype is large. Its target is not known. Multiplex PCR (32 V and 13 J primers) was used to amplify the TCR beta CDR3. TCRdb re-called the multiplex PCR reads through MiXCR, storing one row per CDR3 protein. The table lists 2,500 to 3,000 distinct CDR3 sequences, 25% to 30% of them singletons.

Sequences were obtained from lung tumor tissue. This sequence originates from a man aged 55 to 69 with non-small cell lung cancer. The chain has TRBV20-1 and TRBJ2-3, with a possible D match to TRBD1 (6 bases). In DNA, the CDR3 is TGCAGTGCTTCCGGGACACCCTCTAGCACAGATACGCAGTATTTT. This codes for CSASGTPSSTDTQYF.